This T cell receptor beta chain was sequenced for a study of blood T cell repertoires in COVID-19. Looking at the study overall: Some COVID-19 samples were acute and others convalescent; all came from the United States, Italy and Spain. The analysed material was cDNA or gDNA that came from T cells, B-cell-depleted T cells, or PBMCs.

Original data processing: Counts of nucleated cells, estimated from reference gene primer amplification, were obtained. The protocol was immunoSEQ multiplex PCR, while the TCRdb copy is restricted to in-frame clones and leaves out a portion. The V and J calls and clone size were taken over from that table, and D and trimming were inferred from the DNA. The table has about 150,000 clones, roughly 80% seen once; the top ten hold about 4%. The CDR3 sequence is 15 residues long. In germline, CDR1 is MNHEY, CDR2 SVGEGT. Between the trimmed V and J ends, which lost 5 bases and 6 bases, there was a span of 19 bases.

The chain couples TRBV6-2 or TRBV6-3 to TRBJ1-1; weak D call: TRBD1 (6 bases). The clonotype comes from a woman of 80 years or more with acute or convalescent COVID-19. The sample comprised peripheral blood. CDR3 in DNA: TGTGCCAGCAGTACCCGGGACAAGGCATGGCCTGAAGCTTTCTTT. It translates to CASSTRDKAWPEAFF.